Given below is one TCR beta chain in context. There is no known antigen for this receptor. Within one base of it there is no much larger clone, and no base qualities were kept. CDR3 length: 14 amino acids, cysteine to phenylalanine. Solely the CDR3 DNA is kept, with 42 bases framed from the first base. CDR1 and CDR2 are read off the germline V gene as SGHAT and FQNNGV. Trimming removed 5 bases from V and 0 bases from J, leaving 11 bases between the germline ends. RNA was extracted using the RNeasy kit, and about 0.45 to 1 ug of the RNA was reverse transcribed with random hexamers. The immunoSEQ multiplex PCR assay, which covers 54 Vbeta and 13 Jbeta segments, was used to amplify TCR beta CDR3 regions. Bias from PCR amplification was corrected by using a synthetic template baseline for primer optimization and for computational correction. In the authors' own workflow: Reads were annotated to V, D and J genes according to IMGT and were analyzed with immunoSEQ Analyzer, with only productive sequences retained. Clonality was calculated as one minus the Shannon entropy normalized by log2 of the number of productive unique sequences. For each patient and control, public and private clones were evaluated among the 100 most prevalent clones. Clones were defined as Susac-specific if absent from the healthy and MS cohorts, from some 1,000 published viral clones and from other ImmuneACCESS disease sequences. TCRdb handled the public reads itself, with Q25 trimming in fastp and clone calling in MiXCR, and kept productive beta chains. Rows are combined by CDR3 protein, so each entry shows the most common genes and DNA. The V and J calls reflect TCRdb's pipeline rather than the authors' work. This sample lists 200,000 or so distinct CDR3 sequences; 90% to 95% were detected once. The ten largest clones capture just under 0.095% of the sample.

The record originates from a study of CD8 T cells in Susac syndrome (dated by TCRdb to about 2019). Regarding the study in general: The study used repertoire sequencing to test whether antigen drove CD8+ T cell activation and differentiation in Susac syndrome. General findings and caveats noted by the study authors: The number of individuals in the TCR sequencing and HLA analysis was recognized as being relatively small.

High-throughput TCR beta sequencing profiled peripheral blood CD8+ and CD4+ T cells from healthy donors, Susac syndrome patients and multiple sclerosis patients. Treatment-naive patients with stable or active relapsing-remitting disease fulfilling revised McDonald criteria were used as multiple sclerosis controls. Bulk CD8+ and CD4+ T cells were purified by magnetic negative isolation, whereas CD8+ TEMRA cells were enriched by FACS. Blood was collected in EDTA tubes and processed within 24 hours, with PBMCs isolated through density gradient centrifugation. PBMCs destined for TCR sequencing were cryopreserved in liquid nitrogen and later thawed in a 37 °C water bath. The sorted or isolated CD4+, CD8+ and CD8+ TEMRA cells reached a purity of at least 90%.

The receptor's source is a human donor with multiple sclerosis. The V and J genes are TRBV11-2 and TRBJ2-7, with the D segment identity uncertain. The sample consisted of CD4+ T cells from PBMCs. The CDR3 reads CASSGDISSYEQYF. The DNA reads TGTGCCAGCAGCGGCGACATAAGCTCCTACGAGCAGTACTTC.